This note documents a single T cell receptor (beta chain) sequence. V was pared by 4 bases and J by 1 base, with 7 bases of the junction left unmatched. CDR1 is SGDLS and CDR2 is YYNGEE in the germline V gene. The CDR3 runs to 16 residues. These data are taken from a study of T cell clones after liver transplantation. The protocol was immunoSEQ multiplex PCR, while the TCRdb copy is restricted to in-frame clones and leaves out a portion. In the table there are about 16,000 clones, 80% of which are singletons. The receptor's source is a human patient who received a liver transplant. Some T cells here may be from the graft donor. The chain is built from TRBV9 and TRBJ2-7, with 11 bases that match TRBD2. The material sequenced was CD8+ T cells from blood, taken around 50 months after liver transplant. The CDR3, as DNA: TGTGCCAGCAGCCTCCACGCTAGCGGGGGGTCCTACGAGCAGTACTTC. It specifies CASSLHASGGSYEQYF.